Shown below are 16 T cell receptor beta chains from a single sample sequenced in a study of blood T cell repertoires in COVID-19. Repertoires were generated with immunoSEQ multiplex PCR, while TCRdb's copy carries only in-frame clones and drops some. The data show a few hundred thousand clones, 75% to 90% seen once. The sample taken for sequencing was peripheral blood. Receptor source: a young woman with acute or convalescent COVID-19.

The chain recombines TRBV28 with TRBJ2-7; weak D call: TRBD1 (5 bases). Germline lookup yields CDR1 MDHEN and CDR2 SYDVKM. V lost 0 bases and J 3 bases, leaving 9 bases between the germline ends. The CDR3 length is 14 residues. In nucleotides, the CDR3 is TGTGCCAGCAGTTTATGGGACACGGGCTACGAGCAGTACTTC. Translated: CASSLWDTGYEQYF.

This clone occurred a few times. The rearrangement uses TRBV2 and TRBJ1-5; D remains unclear. The CDR3 spans 16 residues. Trimming removed 6 bases at V and 2 bases at J, with 17 bases between. Germline V gene sequence: CDR1 SNHLY, CDR2 FYNNEI. The CDR3 DNA reads as TGTGCCAGCAGAGAGGAGCTCCTCGGCGGCAATCAGCCCCAGCATTTT. Its protein product is CASREELLGGNQPQHF.

This chain joins TRBV7-2 and TRBJ1-2; no definite D call. V lost 1 base and J lost 2, with 8 bases in between. The CDR3 spans 14 residues. CDR1 is SGHTA and CDR2 is FQGNSA in the germline V gene. The CDR3 here is CASSLGPENYGYTF. The CDR3 DNA reads TGTGCCAGCAGCTTAGGGCCAGAAAACTATGGCTACACCTTC.

This chain uses TRBV12-3 or TRBV12-4 with TRBJ2-2; D possibly corresponds to TRBD1 (6 bases). The CDR3 is 12 residues long. Trimming stripped 7 bases from V and 5 bases from J, with 8 bases between. The CDR3 DNA sequence: TGTGCCAGCAATCAGGGGACCGGGGAGCTGTTTTTT. This gives the protein CASNQGTGELFF.

The chain joins TRBV9 to TRBJ1-2; 10 positions match TRBD1. The ends lost 3 bases at V and 4 bases at J; junction bases unmatched: 6. Per the germline V gene, CDR1 is SGDLS and CDR2 is YYNGEE. The CDR3 has 15 amino acids. The CDR3 sequence: CASSARQGASYGYTF. CDR3 sequence (DNA): TGTGCCAGCAGCGCCCGACAGGGGGCAAGCTATGGCTACACCTTC. The full variable domain, in which reference TRBV9 and TRBJ1-2 provide the parts outside the CDR3, is DSGVTQTPKHLITATGQRVTLRCSPRSGDLSVYWYQQSLDQGLQFLIQYYNGEERAKGNILERFSAQQFPDLHSELNLSSLELGDSALYFCASSARQGASYGYTFGSGTRLTVV.

The V call is TRBV11-2, the J call TRBJ1-1, with TRBD1 matching over 7 bases. Germline CDR1 is SGHAT and CDR2 is FQNNGV. Unmatched junction bases numbered 8, after V lost 5 bases and J lost 2 bases. The CDR3 has 15 amino acids. DNA of the CDR3: TGTGCCAGCAGCCTTGACAGGGTAGGAAACACTGAAGCTTTCTTT. It specifies CASSLDRVGNTEAFF.

As DNA, the CDR3 is TGTGCCAGCAGCAACAGGAACCTCTATGGCTACACCTTC. Protein sequence: CASSNRNLYGYTF. V usage is TRBV11-2 and J usage is TRBJ1-2, with D possibly matching TRBD1 (5 bases). Trimming removed 5 bases at V and 4 bases at J, with 11 bases between. Germline CDR1 reads SGHAT; CDR2 reads FQNNGV. The CDR3 runs 13 residues.

The chain joins TRBV6-1 to TRBJ1-3, with D unresolved. Looked up from germline, CDR1 is MNHNS and CDR2 is SASEGT. Trimming removed 3 bases at V and 0 bases at J, with 6 bases between. The CDR3 length is 14 residues. The CDR3 region is CASSEGSSGNTIYF. The CDR3 coding sequence is TGTGCCAGCAGTGAGGGGAGCTCTGGAAACACCATATATTTT.

The chain couples TRBV28 to TRBJ2-2; tentative D call: TRBD2 (5 bases). Germline V CDR1 and CDR2: MDHEN, SYDVKM. Trimming took off 8 bases at V and 0 bases at J, with 10 bases between the two ends. The CDR3 spans 14 residues. As DNA, the CDR3 is TGTGCCAGCGACCGGGGAGCGAACACCGGGGAGCTGTTTTTT. Amino acid sequence: CASDRGANTGELFF. Full variable domain (missing parts from reference TRBV28 and TRBJ2-2): DVKVTQSSRYLVKRTGEKVFLECVQDMDHENMFWYRQDPGLGLRLIYFSYDVKMKEKGDIPEGYSVSREKKERFSLILESASTNQTSMYLCASDRGANTGELFFGEGSRLTVL.

This sequence joins TRBV6-5 and TRBJ2-2, with 11 bases lining up with TRBD2. Germline CDR1 MNHEY, CDR2 SVGAGI. V dropped 6 bases and J dropped 1; count of bases not matched to a gene: 1. The CDR3 covers 15 residues. The CDR3 coding sequence is TGTGCCAGCAGCCTAGCGGGAGGGAACACCGGGGAGCTGTTTTTT. It codes for CASSLAGGNTGELFF.

V gene TRBV3-1 (or the pseudogene TRBV3-2) combines with J gene TRBJ2-6; the D gene is possibly TRBD1 (5 bases). In germline, CDR1 is LGHDT, CDR2 YNNKEL (reference sequence). V lost 6 bases and J 0 bases, leaving 9 bases between the germline ends. This CDR3 is built from 15 residues. CDR3 coding DNA: TGTGCCAGCAGTTACAGGTTCTCTGGGGCCAACGTCCTGACTTTC. This encodes CASSYRFSGANVLTF.

Here the CDR3 reads CASSQVHDSSYEQYF. DNA for the CDR3: TGCGCCAGCAGCCAAGTCCATGACAGCTCCTACGAGCAGTACTTC. This chain uses TRBV4-1 with TRBJ2-7; D is possibly TRBD1 (5 bases). CDR1 and CDR2 (germline): MGHRA, YSYEKL. Trimming took 1 base from V and 0 from J, leaving 10 bases between them. The CDR3 totals 15 residues.

J is TRBJ1-2 and V is TRBV30, with 8 bases fitting TRBD1. V shed 2 bases, J shed 7 bases, and the junction held 6 bases outside the gene matches. The CDR3 is 13 residues long. Germline CDR1 is GTSNPN and CDR2 is SVGIG (reference sequence). This CDR3 reads CAWSSGQGGGYTF. In nucleotides, the CDR3 is TGTGCCTGGAGTTCCGGACAGGGAGGTGGCTACACCTTC.

The chain carries TRBV11-2 and TRBJ2-7; 7 nucleotides agree with TRBD1. The V gene end was trimmed by 1 base and the J gene end by 5 bases; junction bases not matched to a gene: 5. There are 14 residues in the CDR3. CDR1 is SGHAT and CDR2 is FQNNGV in the germline V gene. The CDR3 region is CASSLVRDSHEQYF. Written as DNA, the CDR3 is TGTGCCAGCAGCTTAGTAAGGGACAGCCACGAGCAGTACTTC.

The chain links TRBV5-4 to TRBJ1-1; 9 nucleotides match TRBD1. After removal of 4 bases from V and 5 bases from J, the junction contained 6 bases not matched to a gene. Germline CDR1 and CDR2: SGHNT and YYREEE (reference sequence). The CDR3 extends over 14 amino acids. CDR3 in amino acids: CASSTGQGRTEAFF. CDR3 nucleotides: TGTGCCAGCAGCACGGGACAGGGTAGAACTGAAGCTTTCTTT.

V gene TRBV5-6 combines with J gene TRBJ2-7; 7 nucleotides match TRBD1. This CDR3 has 14 amino acids. Germline V gene lookup returns CDR1 SGHDT and CDR2 YYEEEE. The J segment lost 4 bases and the V segment lost 2 bases, leaving 6 bases of the junction unmatched. CDR3 sequence reads: CASSLLGQVYEQYF. In DNA, the CDR3 is TGTGCCAGCAGCTTATTAGGACAGGTATACGAGCAGTACTTC.